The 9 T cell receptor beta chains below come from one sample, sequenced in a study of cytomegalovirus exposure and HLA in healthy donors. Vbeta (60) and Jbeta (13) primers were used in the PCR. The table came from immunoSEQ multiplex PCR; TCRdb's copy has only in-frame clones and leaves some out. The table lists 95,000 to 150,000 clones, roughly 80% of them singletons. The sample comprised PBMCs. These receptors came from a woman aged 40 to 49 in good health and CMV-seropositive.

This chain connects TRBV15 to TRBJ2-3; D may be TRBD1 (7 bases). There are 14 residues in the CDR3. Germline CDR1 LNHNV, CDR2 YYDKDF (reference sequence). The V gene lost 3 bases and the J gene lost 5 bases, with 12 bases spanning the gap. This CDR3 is CATSRDQGGDTQYF. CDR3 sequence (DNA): TGTGCCACCAGCAGGGACCAGGGGGGAGATACGCAGTATTTT.

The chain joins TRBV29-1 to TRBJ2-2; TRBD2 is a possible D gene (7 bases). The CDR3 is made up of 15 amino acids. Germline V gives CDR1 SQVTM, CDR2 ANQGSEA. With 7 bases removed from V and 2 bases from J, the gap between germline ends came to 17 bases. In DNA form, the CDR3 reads TGCAGCGCTGAGGGGGGGGGCTTAAACACCGGGGAGCTGTTTTTT. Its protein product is CSAEGGGLNTGELFF.

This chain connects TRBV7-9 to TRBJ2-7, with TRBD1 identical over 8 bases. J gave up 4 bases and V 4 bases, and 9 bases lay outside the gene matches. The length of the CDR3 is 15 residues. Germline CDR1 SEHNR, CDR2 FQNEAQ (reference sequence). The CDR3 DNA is TGTGCCAGCAGCTCACCTCAGGGGGCGCGGTACGAGCAGTACTTC. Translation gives CASSSPQGARYEQYF.

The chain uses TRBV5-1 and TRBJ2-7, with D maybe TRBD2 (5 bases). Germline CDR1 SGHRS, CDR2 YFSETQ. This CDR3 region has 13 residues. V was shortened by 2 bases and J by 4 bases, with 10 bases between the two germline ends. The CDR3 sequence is CASSFGIGYEQYF. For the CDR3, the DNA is TGCGCCAGCAGCTTCGGGATAGGGTACGAGCAGTACTTC.

CDR3 nucleotide sequence: TGTGCCAGCAGTGACGGTCAGGGGGCCACTGGAAACACCATATATTTT. It translates to CASSDGQGATGNTIYF. This chain uses TRBV2 with TRBJ1-3, with 8 bases lining up with TRBD1. V was pared by 3 bases and J by 2 bases, with 6 bases of the junction left unmatched. Germline CDR1 and CDR2: SNHLY and FYNNEI. This CDR3 has 16 amino acids.

The CDR3 region has the DNA TGCAGCGCTAGGGTGCGGGGGTGGTCCGACGAGCAGTACTTC. It is translated as CSARVRGWSDEQYF. The chain combines TRBV29-1 with TRBJ2-7; 7 bases fit TRBD2. Germline V gene lookup returns CDR1 SQVTM and CDR2 ANQGSEA. CDR3 length: 14 residues. V was pared by 7 bases and J by 5 bases, with 14 bases of the junction left unmatched.

The CDR3: CASSPRQQANYGYTF. As DNA, the CDR3 is TGTGCCAGCAGCCCCCGACAGCAAGCTAACTATGGCTACACCTTC. V is TRBV9 and J is TRBJ1-2; D perhaps matches TRBD1 (5 bases). There are 15 residues in the CDR3. Trimming took off 4 bases at V and 0 bases at J, with 13 bases between the two ends. Germline values: CDR1 SGDLS, CDR2 YYNGEE.

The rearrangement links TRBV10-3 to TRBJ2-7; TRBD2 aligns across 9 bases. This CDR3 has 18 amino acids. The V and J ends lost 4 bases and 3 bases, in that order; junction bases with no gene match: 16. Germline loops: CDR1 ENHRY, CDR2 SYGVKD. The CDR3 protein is CAISGALAGTLDFYEQYF. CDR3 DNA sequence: TGTGCCATCAGTGGTGCGCTAGCGGGAACACTAGACTTCTACGAGCAGTACTTC.

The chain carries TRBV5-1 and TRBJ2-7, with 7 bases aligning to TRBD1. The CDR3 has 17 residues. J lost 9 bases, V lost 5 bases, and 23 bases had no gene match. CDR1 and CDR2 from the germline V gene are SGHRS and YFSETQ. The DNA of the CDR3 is TGCGCCAGCAGGGAAGGGGGCGCAGTAGACGCCCTTTTCGGGCAGTACTTC. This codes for CASREGGAVDALFGQYF.